A single sample is the source of the 31 T cell receptor beta chains below, sequenced in a study of CD8 T cells in Susac syndrome. It was with random hexamers that roughly 0.45 to 1 ug RNA was reverse transcribed. TCRdb re-called the immunoSEQ multiplex PCR reads with MiXCR, one entry per CDR3 protein. In the table there are some 120,000 distinct CDR3 sequences, approximately 95% of which are singletons. The sequenced sample consisted of CD8+ T cells from PBMCs. The origin of the receptors is a human donor with multiple sclerosis.

This rearrangement joins TRBV6-5 to TRBJ2-3; 8 bases line up with TRBD2. This CDR3 spans 15 amino acids. The germline gives CDR1 MNHEY, CDR2 SVGAGI. The V segment lost 6 bases and the J segment 4 bases; nucleotides outside the gene matches: 9. CDR3 amino acids: CASSPLNGGADTQYF. The CDR3 region has the DNA TGTGCCAGCAGCCCCCTTAACGGGGGGGCAGATACGCAGTATTTT.

The chain joins TRBV7-9 to TRBJ2-1; D is possibly TRBD2 (6 bases). The germline gives CDR1 SEHNR, CDR2 FQNEAQ (reference sequence). The ends were cut back, 4 bases at V and 10 bases at J, with 8 bases in the middle. This CDR3 is 11 amino acids long. The CDR3 protein is CASSSGLEQFF. CDR3 DNA sequence: TGTGCCAGCAGCTCAGGACTAGAGCAGTTCTTC.

This chain uses TRBV6-5 with TRBJ1-2; 8 bases align to TRBD1. The germline gives CDR1 MNHEY, CDR2 SVGAGI. CDR3 size: 14 residues. Trimming removed 10 bases from V and 8 bases from J; junction bases left unmatched: 15. The CDR3 here is CATGEDREVHGYTF. In DNA, the CDR3 is TGTGCCACCGGAGAGGACAGGGAAGTACACGGCTACACCTTC.

The V and J genes are TRBV20-1 and TRBJ1-5, with unresolved D. CDR1 is DFQATT, CDR2 SNEGSKA, per germline (reference sequence). Trimming took off 0 bases at V and 0 bases at J, with 12 bases between the two ends. The CDR3 runs to 16 residues. In DNA, the CDR3 is TGCAGTGCTAGAGAGTTTGAGGTTTATAGCAATCAGCCCCAGCATTTT. The encoded protein is CSAREFEVYSNQPQHF.

V gene TRBV28 combines with J gene TRBJ2-5; D is possibly TRBD1 (7 bases). The germline gives CDR1 MDHEN, CDR2 SYDVKM. The V gene lost 1 base and the J gene lost 5 bases, with 14 bases spanning the gap. The CDR3 runs to 15 residues. CDR3 in amino acids: CASSLSPPGGETQYF. CDR3 sequence (DNA): TGTGCCAGCAGTTTATCCCCACCAGGGGGGGAGACCCAGTACTTC.

This clonotype was detected once. The chain is built from TRBV28 and TRBJ1-4, with TRBD1 matching 7 bases. The germline CDR1 and CDR2 sequences are MDHEN and SYDVKM. The CDR3 runs to 14 residues. The ends lost 6 bases at V and 5 bases at J; junction bases unmatched: 6. As DNA, the CDR3 is TGTGCCAGCAGAGGTAGGGGGCGGAATGAAAAACTGTTTTTT. Translation: CASRGRGRNEKLFF.

This rearrangement joins TRBV13 to TRBJ2-4, with 7 bases identical to TRBD1. V gave up 6 bases and J gave up 6 bases; unmatched junction bases: 8. The germline V gene has CDR1 PRHDT and CDR2 FYEKMQ (reference sequence). CDR3 size: 14 residues. CDR3 region: CASSLPTGRNIQYF. The CDR3 region has the DNA TGTGCCAGCAGTTTACCGACAGGGAGAAACATTCAGTACTTC.

The rearrangement uses TRBV20-1 and TRBJ2-7, with 13 nucleotides matching TRBD2. This CDR3 region has 16 residues. Losses at the gene ends were 6 bases for V and 4 bases for J; bases not matched to a gene: 12. From germline, CDR1 is DFQATT and CDR2 SNEGSKA (reference sequence). Here the CDR3 DNA reads TGCAGTGCCACAGACGCCGGGACTAGCGGGACATACGAGCAGTACTTC. Its protein product is CSATDAGTSGTYEQYF.

J is TRBJ1-5 and V is TRBV29-1; tentative D call: TRBD1 (5 bases). Trimming took 3 bases from V and 3 from J, leaving 9 bases between them. Per the germline V gene, CDR1 is SQVTM and CDR2 is ANQGSEA. This CDR3 comprises 13 residues. The CDR3 region has the DNA TGCAGCGTTGATACAGGAACCAATCAGCCCCAGCATTTT. Residues: CSVDTGTNQPQHF.

This chain connects TRBV12-3 or TRBV12-4 to TRBJ2-2, with a tentative D call TRBD2 (6 bases). V was pared by 5 bases and J by 7 bases, with 14 bases between. The CDR3 is made up of 14 amino acids. The CDR3 protein is CASSPGGGDGELFF. In nucleotides, the CDR3 is TGTGCCAGCAGTCCCGGGGGAGGCGACGGGGAGCTGTTTTTT.

The rearrangement uses TRBV7-9 and TRBJ2-7, with TRBD2 matching 8 bases. The CDR3 has 19 residues. The V gene's germline CDR1 is SEHNR and CDR2 FQNEAQ (reference sequence). The V gene end was trimmed by 7 bases and the J gene end by 2 bases; junction bases not matched to a gene: 22. In DNA form, the CDR3 reads TGTGCCAGCATCCCCGATAGACAGCGGGGGACTCGACGAGCCTACGAGCAGTACGTC. This encodes CASIPDRQRGTRRAYEQYV.

The J gene is TRBJ2-3, the V gene TRBV2; TRBD1 agrees at 10 bases. The CDR3 totals 15 residues. From germline, CDR1 is SNHLY and CDR2 FYNNEI. J gave up 3 bases and V 2 bases, and 2 bases lay outside the gene matches. The CDR3 DNA is TGTGCCAGCAGTGAAAGGGACAGGGGAACAGATACGCAGTATTTT. It yields the protein CASSERDRGTDTQYF.

The V gene is TRBV29-1, the J gene TRBJ1-2, with unresolved D. V shed 7 bases and J shed 0 bases, with 6 bases lying between them. CDR1 and CDR2 (germline): SQVTM, ANQGSEA. The CDR3 runs to 11 residues. CDR3 DNA: TGCAGCGCCCCTGCTAACTATGGCTACACCTTC. Protein sequence: CSAPANYGYTF.

The gene calls are TRBV20-1 and TRBJ1-5; D gene unclear. This CDR3 has 14 amino acids. V was clipped by 0 bases and J by 0 bases, with 6 bases between them. CDR1 is DFQATT and CDR2 is SNEGSKA in the germline V gene (reference sequence). The CDR3 DNA reads TGCAGTGCTAGAGATGCCCGTAGCAATCAGCCCCAGCATTTT. Protein sequence: CSARDARSNQPQHF.

The chain joins TRBV12-3 or TRBV12-4 to TRBJ1-1; unclear D gene. V was clipped by 4 bases and J by 0 bases, with 6 bases between them. This CDR3 comprises 13 residues. CDR3 sequence (DNA): TGTGCCAGCAGTTGGGAAGTGAACACTGAAGCTTTCTTT. Protein product: CASSWEVNTEAFF.

The V gene is TRBV6-5, the J gene TRBJ1-3; perhaps TRBD1 as D (5 bases). The germline CDR1 and CDR2 sequences are MNHEY and SVGAGI. With 7 bases removed from V and 0 bases from J, the gap between germline ends came to 10 bases. The CDR3 length is 14 residues. The CDR3 is CASKGPSSGNTIYF. The CDR3 DNA is TGTGCCAGCAAGGGGCCGAGCTCTGGAAACACCATATATTTT.

The CDR3, as DNA: TGTGCCAGCGTTTTAGGAACAGGCCCCTACGAGCAGTACTTC. Protein: CASVLGTGPYEQYF. This chain connects TRBV27 to TRBJ2-7, with D possibly matching TRBD1 (5 bases). Germline loops: CDR1 MNHEY, CDR2 SMNVEV (reference sequence). The CDR3 runs 14 residues. Between the trimmed V and J ends, which lost 8 bases and 2 bases, there was a span of 16 bases.

The chain links TRBV4-2 to TRBJ2-5; 7 nucleotides agree with TRBD2. The CDR3 spans 15 residues. Looked up from germline, CDR1 is LGHNA and CDR2 is YNFKEQ. V shed 0 bases, J shed 4 bases, and the junction held 5 bases outside the gene matches. The CDR3: CASSQEEIAGETQYF. The CDR3 bases are TGTGCCAGCAGCCAAGAAGAGATAGCGGGAGAGACCCAGTACTTC.

The chain joins TRBV11-2 to TRBJ2-7, with D tentatively TRBD1 (6 bases). Trimming took off 4 bases at V and 3 bases at J, with 13 bases between the two ends. Germline V gene sequence: CDR1 SGHAT, CDR2 FQNNGV. The length of the CDR3 is 14 residues. Here the CDR3 reads CASSSRDTLYEQYF. The CDR3 DNA follows: TGTGCCAGCAGCTCCCGGGACACCCTCTACGAGCAGTACTTC.

This clonotype has more than one count but fewer than ten. The chain is built from TRBV5-1 and TRBJ2-3; no definite D call. V was cut by 0 bases and J by 4 bases, with 9 bases left in between. The CDR3 has 14 amino acids. Germline values: CDR1 SGHRS, CDR2 YFSETQ. Here the CDR3 reads CASSLASRADTQYF. DNA for the CDR3: TGCGCCAGCAGCTTGGCCAGTAGGGCAGATACGCAGTATTTT.

V and J are TRBV7-9 and TRBJ2-7; no clear D gene. The CDR3 totals 12 residues. In germline, CDR1 is SEHNR, CDR2 FQNEAQ (reference sequence). Trimming removed 7 bases at V and 7 bases at J, with 14 bases between. The CDR3 bases are TGTGCCAGCACCTGGCCCCTAGGAGAGCAGTACTTC. Translation: CASTWPLGEQYF.

The CDR3 here is CASSRRGENTQYF. The CDR3 nucleotides read TGTGCCAGCAGCCGGAGGGGAGAAAATACGCAGTATTTT. V usage is TRBV13 and J usage is TRBJ2-3, with TRBD2 as a possible D gene (6 bases). Germline V gene sequence: CDR1 PRHDT, CDR2 FYEKMQ (reference sequence). This CDR3 has 13 amino acids. Between the trimmed V and J ends, which lost 5 bases and 7 bases, there was a span of 13 bases.

This clonotype turned up a few times. The chain recombines TRBV6-1 with TRBJ2-7; TRBD2 matches 11 bases. The CDR3 length is 15 residues. CDR1 MNHNS and CDR2 SASEGT come from the germline V gene. Trimming took 1 base from V and 5 from J; bases not matched to a gene: 4. The CDR3 sequence: CASSEELAGGHEQYF. In DNA form, the CDR3 reads TGTGCCAGCAGTGAAGAATTAGCGGGGGGGCACGAGCAGTACTTC.

This clonotype was detected only a few times. The rearrangement links TRBV15 to TRBJ2-7; D gene unclear. V was trimmed by 3 bases and J by 2 bases, leaving 11 bases between them. The CDR3 covers 14 residues. Germline V gene data show CDR1 as LNHNV and CDR2 as YYDKDF (reference sequence). CDR3 loop: CATSSSDGPYEQYF. DNA of the CDR3: TGTGCCACCAGCAGCTCCGACGGGCCCTACGAGCAGTACTTC.

The chain joins TRBV19 to TRBJ2-7; 10 nucleotides align to TRBD1. J was trimmed by 0 bases and V by 9 bases; bases with no gene match: 8. CDR1 is LNHDA, CDR2 SQIVND, per germline (reference sequence). This CDR3 comprises 15 residues. In nucleotides, the CDR3 is TGTGCCAGCCGGGACAGGGGCACCAGCTCCTACGAGCAGTACTTC. Translation: CASRDRGTSSYEQYF. Looking up the rest from reference TRBV19 and TRBJ2-7 gives the full variable domain: DGGITQSPKYLFRKEGQNVTLSCEQNLNHDAMYWYRQDPGQGLRLIYYSQIVNDFQKGDIAEGYSVSREKKESFPLTVTSAQKNPTAFYLCASRDRGTSSYEQYFGPGTRLTVT.

V usage is TRBV20-1 and J usage is TRBJ1-2, with a weak D call TRBD1 (5 bases). Trimming shortened V by 4 bases and J by 3 bases, and 12 bases separated the two germline ends. The CDR3 runs to 13 residues. Germline V gives CDR1 DFQATT, CDR2 SNEGSKA (reference sequence). CDR3 sequence reads: CSANSLTDYGYTF. CDR3 nucleotides: TGCAGTGCTAATTCGTTGACAGACTATGGCTACACCTTC.

This clonotype was picked up one time. J is TRBJ2-1 and V is TRBV9; no definite D call. Between the trimmed V and J ends, which lost 0 bases and 2 bases, there was a span of 3 bases. Germline V gene lookup returns CDR1 SGDLS and CDR2 YYNGEE. This CDR3 is built from 13 residues. CDR3 nucleotides: TGTGCCAGCAGCGTAGGCGCCTACAATGAGCAGTTCTTC. Translation: CASSVGAYNEQFF.

The V and J genes are TRBV12-3 or TRBV12-4 and TRBJ2-1; 10 bases line up with TRBD1. V was clipped by 7 bases and J by 2 bases; unmatched bases: 8. The CDR3 is 16 amino acids. The CDR3 loop reads CASTTRDRGTYNEQFF. As DNA, the CDR3 is TGTGCCAGCACCACCCGGGACAGGGGCACCTACAATGAGCAGTTCTTC.

J is TRBJ2-7 and V is TRBV28; TRBD2 matches 11 bases. The ends lost 4 bases at V and 8 bases at J; junction bases unmatched: 4. This CDR3 is built from 13 residues. Germline V gene sequence: CDR1 MDHEN, CDR2 SYDVKM. In DNA, the CDR3 is TGTGCCAGCAGTTCTAGCGGGGGGATCCAGCAGTACTTC. It translates to CASSSSGGIQQYF.

The CDR3 protein is CASSLVAGGINEQYF. As DNA, the CDR3 is TGTGCCAGCAGCTTGGTAGCAGGGGGCATCAACGAGCAGTACTTC. The V gene is TRBV5-4, the J gene TRBJ2-7; TRBD1 agrees at 8 bases. With 0 bases clipped from V and 5 bases from J, the junction kept 7 bases outside the gene matches. Germline V lookup: CDR1 SGHNT, CDR2 YYREEE (reference sequence). CDR3 size: 15 residues.

The J gene is TRBJ1-1, the V gene TRBV18; possibly TRBD1 for D (6 bases). Germline V lookup: CDR1 KGHSH, CDR2 LQKENI. V lost 4 bases and J lost 3, with 12 bases in between. The CDR3 contains 14 residues. CDR3 DNA sequence: TGTGCCAGCTCACGATACAGGGAACACACTGAAGCTTTCTTT. Encoded protein: CASSRYREHTEAFF.